These 18 T cell receptor beta chains originate from one sample sequenced in a study of lymphopenia after photon versus proton radiotherapy. The method was immunoSEQ multiplex PCR; TCRdb's version includes in-frame clones alone and lacks a portion of them. The table includes approximately 150,000 clones, around nine tenths detected once. Here the sequenced sample was peripheral blood, taken from a patient treated with photon-based radiotherapy. These receptors were taken from a man aged 50 or older with gastric cancer.

The genes are TRBV7-6 and TRBJ2-7; D unresolved. CDR3 length: 18 residues. Germline loops: CDR1 SGHVS, CDR2 FNYEAQ. Trimming shortened V by 1 base and J by 1 base, and 20 bases separated the two germline ends. The CDR3 loop reads CASSLGAPGSRDSYEQYF. The CDR3, as DNA: TGTGCCAGCAGCTTAGGGGCTCCGGGTAGCAGAGATTCCTACGAGCAGTACTTC.

This chain links TRBV6-5 with TRBJ1-4; D ambiguous. CDR1 is MNHEY, CDR2 SVGAGI, per germline. V was shortened by 11 bases and J by 0 bases, with 13 bases between the two germline ends. The CDR3 is 14 amino acids. Here the CDR3 reads CACRMDATNEKLFF. DNA for the CDR3: TGTGCCTGCCGTATGGATGCAACTAATGAAAAACTGTTTTTT.

The V gene is TRBV6-5, the J gene TRBJ2-4; D gene ambiguous. The V end was cut by 4 bases, the J end by 3 bases, with 13 bases between. Germline V CDR1 and CDR2: MNHEY, SVGAGI. The CDR3 totals 15 residues. The DNA of the CDR3 is TGTGCCAGCAGTTCTGAGAGTCTGGGCAAAAACATTCAGTACTTC. This codes for CASSSESLGKNIQYF.

The genes are TRBV7-2 and TRBJ2-5; perhaps TRBD2 as D (6 bases). Trimming left V 4 bases short and J 5 bases short, with 14 bases between. Germline values: CDR1 SGHTA, CDR2 FQGNSA. The CDR3 covers 14 residues. The CDR3: CASSSRRGGETQYF. The DNA of the CDR3 is TGTGCCAGCAGCTCTAGGAGGGGCGGGGAGACCCAGTACTTC.

The CDR3 nucleotides are TGTGCCAGCAGCGCCCCCGGGGGCTCTGGGGCCAACGTCCTGACTTTC. It is translated as CASSAPGGSGANVLTF. The gene calls are TRBV7-6 and TRBJ2-6, with D perhaps TRBD2 (6 bases). Germline V gene sequence: CDR1 SGHVS, CDR2 FNYEAQ. V lost 5 bases to trimming and J lost 0 bases, with 11 bases between them. This CDR3 comprises 16 residues.

This clone showed up just a few times. The gene calls are TRBV6-6 and TRBJ2-7; no reliable D call. With 6 bases removed from V and 9 bases from J, the gap between germline ends came to 12 bases. The CDR3 has 11 residues. Germline CDR1 MNHNY, CDR2 SVGAGI (reference sequence). The CDR3 loop reads CASSTEVAQYF. As DNA, the CDR3 is TGTGCCAGCAGCACCGAGGTGGCGCAGTACTTC.

This chain links TRBV18 with TRBJ1-1; 7 bases align to TRBD1. The germline CDR1 and CDR2 sequences are KGHSH and LQKENI. CDR3 size: 15 residues. V shed 6 bases, J shed 4 bases, and the junction held 11 bases outside the gene matches. CDR3 sequence: CASSRGTVEFTEAFF. The CDR3 coding sequence is TGTGCCAGCTCGCGAGGGACAGTGGAGTTCACTGAAGCTTTCTTT.

The genes are TRBV19 and TRBJ2-1; D is ambiguous. Per the germline V gene, CDR1 is LNHDA and CDR2 is SQIVND (reference sequence). V dropped 3 bases and J dropped 4 bases, with 4 bases sitting between them. This CDR3 contains 12 residues. CDR3 residues: CASSIGYNEQFF. CDR3 in DNA: TGTGCCAGTAGTATTGGATACAATGAGCAGTTCTTC. Complete variable domain (other parts from reference TRBV19 and TRBJ2-1): DGGITQSPKYLFRKEGQNVTLSCEQNLNHDAMYWYRQDPGQGLRLIYYSQIVNDFQKGDIAEGYSVSREKKESFPLTVTSAQKNPTAFYLCASSIGYNEQFFGPGTRLTVL.

This chain links TRBV6-4 with TRBJ2-3; 9 bases fit TRBD1. J gave up 4 bases and V 3 bases, and 5 bases lay outside the gene matches. Germline V CDR1 and CDR2: MRHNA, SNTAGT. CDR3 size: 15 residues. CDR3 sequence: CASSETDRGADTQYF. CDR3 DNA: TGTGCCAGCAGTGAGACGGACAGGGGCGCAGATACGCAGTATTTT.

This clone was observed a single time. The genes are TRBV7-9 and TRBJ2-7, with D perhaps TRBD1 (6 bases). V lost 5 bases to trimming and J lost 3 bases, with 14 bases between them. Germline CDR1 is SEHNR and CDR2 is FQNEAQ (reference sequence). This CDR3 has 14 amino acids. CDR3 bases: TGTGCCAGCAGCCAACAGGGTAGGGACTACGAGCAGTACTTC. The encoded protein is CASSQQGRDYEQYF.

The genes are TRBV29-1 and TRBJ2-3; D unresolved. Germline loops: CDR1 SQVTM, CDR2 ANQGSEA. This CDR3 has 13 residues. V lost 6 bases and J lost 1, with 11 bases in between. CDR3: CSVLIGGTDTQYF. DNA for the CDR3: TGCAGCGTCTTAATTGGCGGCACAGATACGCAGTATTTT.

This chain joins TRBV2 and TRBJ1-5; D not resolved. This CDR3 has 13 residues. CDR1 and CDR2 (germline): SNHLY, FYNNEI. V lost 8 bases to trimming and J lost 1 base, with 9 bases between them. CDR3 nucleotides: TGTGCCAGCTCCATGGGAAGCAATCAGCCCCAGCATTTT. Its protein is CASSMGSNQPQHF.

On this clone: Within the sample, other DNA sequences also encode this same CDR3. J is TRBJ2-7 and V is TRBV7-9; 7 positions agree with TRBD2. Losses at the gene ends were 1 base for V and 3 bases for J; bases not matched to a gene: 3. The CDR3 is 14 amino acids. Germline V CDR1 and CDR2: SEHNR, FQNEAQ (reference sequence). The CDR3 DNA reads as TGTGCCAGCAGCTTAGGACTAGCCGTCTACGAGCAGTACTTC. Translation: CASSLGLAVYEQYF.

The chain couples TRBV19 to TRBJ2-1; 9 bases map to TRBD2. Trimming took 9 bases from V and 6 from J; bases not matched to a gene: 12. Germline CDR1 LNHDA, CDR2 SQIVND (reference sequence). This CDR3 comprises 15 residues. CDR3: CASLEVASGINEQFF. For the CDR3, the DNA is TGTGCCAGCTTAGAGGTGGCTAGCGGGATCAATGAGCAGTTCTTC.

This chain joins TRBV4-2 and TRBJ2-2; TRBD2 agrees at 10 bases. Losses at the gene ends were 0 bases for V and 7 bases for J; bases not matched to a gene: 5. The CDR3 runs to 16 residues. CDR1 is LGHNA, CDR2 YNFKEQ, per germline. The CDR3 loop is CASSQDPGLAFGELFF. Here the CDR3 DNA reads TGTGCCAGCAGCCAAGATCCGGGACTAGCGTTCGGGGAGCTGTTTTTT.

V gene TRBV7-7 combines with J gene TRBJ1-1; D remains ambiguous. From germline, CDR1 is SSHAT and CDR2 FNYEAQ (reference sequence). This CDR3 comprises 13 residues. V dropped 5 bases and J dropped 5 bases, with 12 bases sitting between them. The DNA of the CDR3 is TGTGCCAGCAGCCCTGACGAAAGGACTGAAGCTTTCTTT. Protein sequence: CASSPDERTEAFF.

The V gene is TRBV6-1, the J gene TRBJ2-3; D possibly uses TRBD1 or TRBD2 (5 bases each). The CDR3 totals 14 residues. V lost 6 bases, J lost 2 bases, and 12 bases lay in between. CDR1 MNHNS and CDR2 SASEGT come from the germline V gene. The CDR3 loop reads CASRPGPSTDTQYF. CDR3 DNA sequence: TGTGCCAGCAGACCGGGACCCTCCACAGATACGCAGTATTTT.

This chain uses TRBV18 with TRBJ2-5, with D maybe TRBD1 (5 bases). Germline loops: CDR1 KGHSH, CDR2 LQKENI. The CDR3 extends over 15 amino acids. V was shortened by 2 bases and J by 1 base, with 11 bases between the two germline ends. The CDR3 sequence: CASSPGQGRQETQYF. CDR3 nucleotide sequence: TGTGCCAGCTCACCAGGCCAGGGTCGCCAAGAGACCCAGTACTTC.